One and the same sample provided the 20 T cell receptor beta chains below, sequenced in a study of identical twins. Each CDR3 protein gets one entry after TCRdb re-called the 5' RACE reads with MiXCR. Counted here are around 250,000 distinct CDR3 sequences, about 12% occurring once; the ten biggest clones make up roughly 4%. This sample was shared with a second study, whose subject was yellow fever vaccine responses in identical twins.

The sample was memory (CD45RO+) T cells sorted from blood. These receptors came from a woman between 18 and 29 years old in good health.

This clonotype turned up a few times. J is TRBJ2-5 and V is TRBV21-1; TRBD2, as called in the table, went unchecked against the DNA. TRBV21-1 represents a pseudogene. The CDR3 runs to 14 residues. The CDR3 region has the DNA TGTGCCAGCAGCAAAGGAAGTAGGAGGGAGACCCAGTACTTC. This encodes CASSKGSRRETQYF.

CDR3 region: CASSSTRSTGELFF. DNA for the CDR3: TGTGCCAGCAGTTCGACGAGGTCCACCGGGGAGCTGTTTTTT. The chain has TRBV25-1 and TRBJ2-2; no definite D call. Trimming left V 5 bases short and J 4 bases short, with 11 bases between. In germline, CDR1 is MGHDK, CDR2 SYGVNS. The CDR3 consists of 14 residues.

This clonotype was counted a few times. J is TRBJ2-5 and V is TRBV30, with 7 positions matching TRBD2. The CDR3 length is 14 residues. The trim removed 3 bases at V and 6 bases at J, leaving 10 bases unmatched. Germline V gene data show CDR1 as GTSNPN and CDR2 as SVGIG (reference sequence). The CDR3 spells CAWRGVSGLKTQYF. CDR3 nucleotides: TGTGCCTGGAGGGGAGTTAGCGGGCTAAAGACCCAGTACTTC.

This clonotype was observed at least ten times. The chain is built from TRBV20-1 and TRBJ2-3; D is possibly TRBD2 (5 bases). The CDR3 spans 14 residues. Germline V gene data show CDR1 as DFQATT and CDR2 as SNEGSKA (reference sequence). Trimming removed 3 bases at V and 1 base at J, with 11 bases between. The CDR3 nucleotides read TGCAGTGCTAGCGAGGGTCGACGCACAGATACGCAGTATTTT. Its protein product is CSASEGRRTDTQYF.

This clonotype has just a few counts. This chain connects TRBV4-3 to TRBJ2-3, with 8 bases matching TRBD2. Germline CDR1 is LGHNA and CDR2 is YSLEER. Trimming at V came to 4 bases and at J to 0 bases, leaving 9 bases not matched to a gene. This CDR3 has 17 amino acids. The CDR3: CASSRRLAPDSTDTQYF. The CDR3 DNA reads TGCGCCAGCAGCCGTAGACTAGCGCCAGATAGCACAGATACGCAGTATTTT.

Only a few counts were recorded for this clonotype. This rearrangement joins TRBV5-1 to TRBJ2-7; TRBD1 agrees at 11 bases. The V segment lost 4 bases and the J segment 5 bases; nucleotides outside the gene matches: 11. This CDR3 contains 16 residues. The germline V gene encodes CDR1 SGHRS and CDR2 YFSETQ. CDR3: CASSTPRTGGIDEQYF. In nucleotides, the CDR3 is TGCGCCAGCAGCACCCCGCGGACAGGGGGCATCGACGAGCAGTACTTC.

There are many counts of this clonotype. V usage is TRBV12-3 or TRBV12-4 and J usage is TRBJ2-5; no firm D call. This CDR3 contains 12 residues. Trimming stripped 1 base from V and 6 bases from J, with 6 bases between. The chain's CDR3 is CASSLGEKTQYF. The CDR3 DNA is TGTGCCAGCAGTTTAGGGGAAAAGACCCAGTACTTC.

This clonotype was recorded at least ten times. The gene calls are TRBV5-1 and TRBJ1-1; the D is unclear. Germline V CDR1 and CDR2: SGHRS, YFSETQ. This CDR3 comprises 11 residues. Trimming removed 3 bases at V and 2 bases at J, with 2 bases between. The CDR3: CASSSNTEAFF. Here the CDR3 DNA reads TGCGCCAGCAGCTCAAACACTGAAGCTTTCTTT.

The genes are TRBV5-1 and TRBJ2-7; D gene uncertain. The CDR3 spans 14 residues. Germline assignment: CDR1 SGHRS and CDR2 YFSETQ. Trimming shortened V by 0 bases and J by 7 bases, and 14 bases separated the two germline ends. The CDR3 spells CASSLVPQIGEQYF. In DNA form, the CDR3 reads TGCGCCAGCAGCTTGGTGCCTCAAATAGGGGAGCAGTACTTC.

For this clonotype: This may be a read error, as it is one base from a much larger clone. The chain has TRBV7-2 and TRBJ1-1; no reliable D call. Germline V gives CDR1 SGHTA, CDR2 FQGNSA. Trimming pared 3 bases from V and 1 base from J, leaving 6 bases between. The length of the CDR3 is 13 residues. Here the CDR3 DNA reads TGTGCCAGCAGCTTCGATCAGAACACTGAAGCTTTCTTT. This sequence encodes CASSFDQNTEAFF.

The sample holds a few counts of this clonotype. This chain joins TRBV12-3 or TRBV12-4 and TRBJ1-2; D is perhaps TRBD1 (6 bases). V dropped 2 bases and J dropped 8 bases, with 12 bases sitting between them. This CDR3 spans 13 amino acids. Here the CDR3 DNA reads TGTGCCAGCAGTTTAAGACAGGAGCGCGGCTACACCTTC. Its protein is CASSLRQERGYTF.

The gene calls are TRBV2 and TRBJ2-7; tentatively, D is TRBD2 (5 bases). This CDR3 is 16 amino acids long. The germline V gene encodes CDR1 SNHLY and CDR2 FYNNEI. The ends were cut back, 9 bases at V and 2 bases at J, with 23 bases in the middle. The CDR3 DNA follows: TGTGCCAGTTCGGCAGTCAACGGGGAAACCGCCTACGAGCAGTACTTC. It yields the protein CASSAVNGETAYEQYF.

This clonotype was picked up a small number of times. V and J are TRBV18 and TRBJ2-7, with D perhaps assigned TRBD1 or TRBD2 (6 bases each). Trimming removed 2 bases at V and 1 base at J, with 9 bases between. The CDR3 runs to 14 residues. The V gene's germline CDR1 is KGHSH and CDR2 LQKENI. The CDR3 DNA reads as TGTGCCAGCTCACCAAGGGGGGAATCCTACGAGCAGTACTTC. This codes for CASSPRGESYEQYF.

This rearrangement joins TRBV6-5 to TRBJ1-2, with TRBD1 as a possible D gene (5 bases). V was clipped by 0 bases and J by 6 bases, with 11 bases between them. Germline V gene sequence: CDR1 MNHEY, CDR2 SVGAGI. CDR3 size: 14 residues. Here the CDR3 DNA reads TGTGCCAGCAGTTACTCGTCCAGGGCGGATGGCTACACCTTC. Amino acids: CASSYSSRADGYTF.

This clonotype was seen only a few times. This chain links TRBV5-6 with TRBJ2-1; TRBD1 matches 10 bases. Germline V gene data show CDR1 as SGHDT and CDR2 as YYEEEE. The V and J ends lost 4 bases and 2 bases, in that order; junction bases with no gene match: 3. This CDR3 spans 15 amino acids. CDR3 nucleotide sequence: TGTGCCAGCAGCCCGGGACAGGGGACCTACAATGAGCAGTTCTTC. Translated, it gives CASSPGQGTYNEQFF.

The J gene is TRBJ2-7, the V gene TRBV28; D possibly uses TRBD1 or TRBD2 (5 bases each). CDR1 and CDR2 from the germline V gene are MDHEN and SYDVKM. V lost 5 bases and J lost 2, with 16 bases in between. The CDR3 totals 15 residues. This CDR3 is CASSHAARGAYEQYF. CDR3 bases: TGTGCCAGCAGTCACGCGGCGAGAGGGGCCTACGAGCAGTACTTC.

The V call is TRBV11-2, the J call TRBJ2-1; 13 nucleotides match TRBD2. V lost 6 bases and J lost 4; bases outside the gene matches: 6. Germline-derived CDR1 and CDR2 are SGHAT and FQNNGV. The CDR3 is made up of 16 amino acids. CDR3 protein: CASRSLAGGVYNEQFF. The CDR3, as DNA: TGTGCCAGCAGGTCACTAGCGGGGGGGGTATACAATGAGCAGTTCTTC.

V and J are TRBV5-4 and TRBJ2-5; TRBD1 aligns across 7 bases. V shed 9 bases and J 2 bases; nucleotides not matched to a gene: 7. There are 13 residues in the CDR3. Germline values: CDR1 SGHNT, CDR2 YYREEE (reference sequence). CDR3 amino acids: CAIRTGIQETQYF. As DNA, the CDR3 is TGTGCCATCAGGACAGGAATTCAAGAGACCCAGTACTTC.

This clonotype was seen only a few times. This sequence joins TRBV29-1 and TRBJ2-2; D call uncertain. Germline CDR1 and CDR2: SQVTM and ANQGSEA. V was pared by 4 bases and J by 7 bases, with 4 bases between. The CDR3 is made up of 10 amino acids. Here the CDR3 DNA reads TGCAGCGTTGGCAACGGGGAGCTGTTTTTT. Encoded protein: CSVGNGELFF.

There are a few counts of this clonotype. The CDR3 sequence is CSASNPRVKYEQYF. CDR3 DNA sequence: TGCAGTGCTTCCAATCCCAGGGTTAAGTACGAGCAGTACTTC. The chain uses TRBV20-1 and TRBJ2-7, with D maybe TRBD1 (5 bases). Germline lookup yields CDR1 DFQATT and CDR2 SNEGSKA (reference sequence). The CDR3 runs 14 residues. The V gene lost 5 bases and the J gene lost 4 bases, with 18 bases spanning the gap.